Listed below are T cell receptor beta chains from one sample, sequenced in a study of T cell clonotyping in hematopoietic cell transplantation. Sequenced by immunoSEQ multiplex PCR; TCRdb stores in-frame clones only, minus some. The data contain more than 4,500 clones, roughly nine tenths of them seen just once; the ten biggest clones take up about 44%. Specimen: peripheral blood mononuclear cells, collected 100 days after allogeneic stem cell transplant. Source of these receptors: a female patient aged 50-59 years who had an allogeneic stem cell transplant from an unrelated donor, so T cells may come from the graft donor. Some clones in this sample may be carry-over from other donors' samples. CDR3s include the opening cysteine and the closing phenylalanine or tryptophan. Each record gives: J gene, V gene, D gene, clone size, CDR3 protein, CDR3 DNA. D genes are given only for firm matches. The listing skips clone size in some rows; elsewhere it reads once, few, many or a size class.

TRBJ2-7,TRBV4-2,TRBD1,NA,CASSQDWGRTGNEQYF,TGTGCCAGCAGCCAAGATTGGGGGCGGACAGGGAACGAGCAGTACTTC
TRBJ2-5,TRBV2,TRBD2,NA,CASTGLAGAPGTQYF,TGTGCCAGTACCGGACTAGCGGGGGCCCCAGGGACCCAGTACTTC
TRBJ1-1,TRBV28,TRBD1,NA,CASSSGGPGTEAFF,TGTGCCAGCAGTTCAGGGGGCCCGGGGACTGAAGCTTTCTTT
TRBJ1-1,TRBV19,TRBD1,NA,CASSIVGTGGTEAFF,TGTGCCAGTAGTATAGTGGGGACAGGGGGGACTGAAGCTTTCTTT
TRBJ1-5,TRBV7-6,TRBD1,NA,CASSSLAGTGPQHF,TGTGCCAGCAGCTCCTTAGCCGGGACAGGGCCCCAGCATTTT
TRBJ2-3,TRBV4-2,NA,once,CASSQARGTTDTQYF,TGTGCCAGCAGCCAAGCTCGCGGAACCACAGATACGCAGTATTTT
TRBJ1-2,TRBV7-2,NA,NA,CASSRGDGYTF,TGTGCCAGCAGCCGGGGGGATGGCTACACCTTC
TRBJ1-2,TRBV5-1,NA,NA,CASSISGTSDGYTF,TGCGCCAGCAGCATATCCGGGACATCGGATGGCTACACCTTC
TRBJ2-5,TRBV9,TRBD2,NA,CASSVGGGPQETQYF,TGTGCCAGCAGCGTAGGCGGGGGACCCCAAGAGACCCAGTACTTC
TRBJ2-6,TRBV27,TRBD1,NA,CASRRTGGVSGANVLTF,TGTGCCAGCCGGAGGACAGGGGGCGTCTCTGGGGCCAACGTCCTGACTTTC
TRBJ2-3,TRBV5-1,TRBD2,NA,CASSLVLAASTSSTDTQYF,TGCGCCAGCAGCTTGGTCCTAGCGGCCTCCACTTCTAGCACAGATACGCAGTATTTT
TRBJ2-7,TRBV25-1,TRBD1,NA,CASRGAGQGRNEQYF,TGTGCCAGCAGGGGAGCGGGACAGGGGAGAAACGAGCAGTACTTC
TRBJ2-1,TRBV6-5,NA,once,CASSYSAFSYNEQFF,TGTGCCAGCAGTTACTCTGCGTTTTCCTACAATGAGCAGTTCTTC
TRBJ1-1,TRBV10-3,NA,NA,CAISEKPDTEAFF,TGTGCCATCAGTGAGAAGCCAGACACTGAAGCTTTCTTT
TRBJ2-2,TRBV6-4,TRBD2,NA,CASSGTSGNTGELFF,TGTGCCAGCAGTGGGACTAGCGGGAACACCGGGGAGCTGTTTTTT
TRBJ1-2,TRBV6-1,NA,NA,CASSEATRASSYGYTF,TGTGCCAGCAGTGAAGCGACCAGGGCCTCCTCCTATGGCTACACCTTC
TRBJ1-6,TRBV27,NA,NA,CASSLSNSPLHF,TGTGCCAGCAGTTTATCCAATTCACCCCTCCACTTT
TRBJ1-3,TRBV28,NA,NA,CASSFLASLSGNTIYF,TGTGCCAGCAGTTTCCTGGCCTCCCTCTCTGGAAACACCATATATTTT
TRBJ1-5,TRBV19,NA,NA,CASSIQGSDQPQHF,TGTGCCAGTAGTATACAGGGGAGCGATCAGCCCCAGCATTTT
TRBJ2-7,TRBV4-1,NA,once,CASSQGGWEFGEQYF,TGCGCCAGCAGCCAAGGTGGCTGGGAGTTCGGCGAGCAGTACTTC
TRBJ1-4,TRBV30,NA,NA,CAVAGGVNEKLFF,TGTGCCGTCGCGGGGGGAGTTAATGAAAAACTGTTTTTT
TRBJ1-6,TRBV27,NA,NA,CASSPPAGSPLHF,TGTGCCAGCAGTCCCCCGGCGGGGTCACCCCTCCACTTT
TRBJ2-5,TRBV6-5,NA,medium-sized,CASSYGEGEGQETQYF,TGTGCCAGCAGTTACGGAGAGGGGGAGGGTCAAGAGACCCAGTACTTC
TRBJ2-3,TRBV30,NA,once,CAWSVNREAQYF,TGTGCCTGGAGTGTAAACAGGGAGGCGCAGTATTTT
TRBJ1-3,TRBV19,NA,NA,CASIIGFFASSGNTIYF,TGTGCCAGTATAATAGGATTCTTCGCCTCCTCTGGAAACACCATATATTTT
TRBJ1-6,TRBV2,NA,once,CASSDRQGQSPLHF,TGTGCCAGCAGTGACAGGCAGGGTCAGTCACCCCTCCACTTT
TRBJ1-1,TRBV5-1,NA,NA,CASSLAYAFNTEAFF,TGCGCCAGCAGCTTGGCTTACGCATTTAACACTGAAGCTTTCTTT
TRBJ1-2,TRBV4-1,NA,NA,CASSQVREKGEYGYTF,TGCGCCAGCAGCCAAGTCCGGGAAAAAGGAGAGTATGGCTACACCTTC
TRBJ1-4,TRBV30,NA,NA,CAWSVGSGFEKLFF,TGTGCCTGGAGTGTAGGGTCTGGGTTCGAAAAACTGTTTTTT
TRBJ1-5,TRBV19,TRBD1,NA,CASRLQGAQPQHF,TGTGCCAGTAGGCTACAGGGGGCTCAGCCCCAGCATTTT
TRBJ1-1,TRBV2,TRBD1,NA,CASSRDRGPEFGF,TGTGCCAGCAGTAGGGACAGGGGGCCAGAATTCGGCTTT
TRBJ1-4,TRBV4-1,TRBD1,NA,CASSQPTGGSFEKLFF,TGCGCCAGCAGCCAACCGACAGGGGGCAGCTTTGAAAAACTGTTTTTT
TRBJ1-1,TRBV6-6,NA,NA,CASSEPDTEAFF,TGTGCCAGCAGCGAGCCGGACACTGAAGCTTTCTTT
TRBJ2-7,TRBV29-1,NA,NA,CSVEDQVREQYF,TGCAGCGTTGAAGATCAGGTTCGCGAGCAGTACTTC
TRBJ1-5,TRBV30,TRBD1,NA,CAWSSGTVGNQPQHF,TGTGCCTGGAGTTCCGGGACAGTGGGAAATCAGCCCCAGCATTTT
TRBJ1-6,TRBV6-5,NA,NA,CASSYSGASPLHF,TGTGCCAGCAGTTACTCGGGAGCTTCACCCCTCCACTTT
TRBJ1-4,TRBV13,NA,NA,CASSLGGVGEKLFF,TGTGCCAGCAGCTTAGGAGGGGTCGGTGAAAAACTGTTTTTT
TRBJ1-2,TRBV14,TRBD1,once,CASSQGTGGGYGYTF,TGTGCCAGCAGCCAAGGAACAGGGGGAGGGTATGGCTACACCTTC
TRBJ2-5,TRBV9,NA,NA,CASSVNFQETQYF,TGTGCCAGCAGCGTGAACTTTCAAGAGACCCAGTACTTC
TRBJ1-4,TRBV25-1,NA,NA,CASSEGYFNEKLFF,TGTGCCAGCAGTGAAGGGTATTTTAATGAAAAACTGTTTTTT
TRBJ1-2,TRBV30,NA,NA,CAWKWRGWYGYTF,TGTGCCTGGAAATGGCGGGGGTGGTATGGCTACACCTTC
TRBJ1-2,TRBV2,NA,NA,CASSLRILNYGYTF,TGTGCCAGCTCCCTCCGGATTCTTAACTATGGCTACACCTTC
TRBJ1-1,TRBV6-5,NA,NA,CASSYEGGNTEAFF,TGTGCCAGCAGTTACGAGGGGGGGAACACTGAAGCTTTCTTT
TRBJ2-3,TRBV19,TRBD2,NA,CASSTGWRGLADTQYF,TGTGCCAGTAGTACCGGGTGGCGGGGGTTGGCAGATACGCAGTATTTT
TRBJ2-5,TRBV6-5,TRBD2,NA,CASRAGTTETQYF,TGTGCCAGCAGGGCCGGGACTACCGAGACCCAGTACTTC
TRBJ1-5,TRBV6-4,NA,NA,CASSDEKGGQPQHF,TGTGCCAGCAGTGACGAAAAGGGAGGACAGCCCCAGCATTTT
TRBJ2-5,TRBV9,TRBD1,few,CASSVDGQGRETQYF,TGTGCCAGCAGCGTTGATGGACAGGGTCGAGAGACCCAGTACTTC
TRBJ1-4,TRBV6-1,NA,NA,CASSGRDREKLFF,TGTGCCAGCAGTGGAAGGGATCGGGAAAAACTGTTTTTT
TRBJ2-5,TRBV30,NA,NA,CAWNKFPTGGLQETQYF,TGTGCCTGGAATAAGTTCCCAACGGGGGGCCTCCAAGAGACCCAGTACTTC
TRBJ1-5,TRBV6-6,NA,few,CASSYTVEQPQHF,TGTGCCAGCAGTTACACGGTGGAGCAGCCCCAGCATTTT